Reported below is one T cell receptor (beta chain). This clone has only one observation. The target of this receptor is not known. Within one base of it there is no much larger clone, and no base qualities were kept. Read against the paper, the sample's time point label means: baseline before first vaccination. Samples from vaccinated people were obtained from the UK trials COV001 and COV002, which included a single-blind randomized controlled phase 2/3 trial of AZD1222 (ChAdOx1 nCoV-19) in healthy adults. Trial participant PBMC samples were collected at day 0 and day 28 after the second dose for TCRbeta chain sequencing. The CDR3 regions of human TCRbeta chains were analyzed by immunosequencing. On the study's bioinformatics: Repertoire TCRs were matched against a reference library of SARS-CoV-2-specific TCRs generated with the MIRA antigen-specificity platform. Breadth meant the fraction of unique TCRs that were SARS-CoV-2-associated, whereas depth meant the fraction of total T cells that were SARS-CoV-2-associated. Using the MIRA data, each spike-specific TCR was assigned both to the spike region to which the TCR was reactive and to a CD4 or CD8 class. Log10-transformed breadth and depth values were compared by one-way ANOVA with Sidak's multiple comparisons tests. Held by TCRdb, this immuneACCESS table contains in-frame sequences only and omits some clones. Under half of the omission traces to an unresolved V gene where checked; the cause of the rest is unknown. The V and J calls and clone size come from that table; D and trimming were worked out from the DNA. The sample data list 130,000 or so clones, and approximately 93% of these were observed just once. 2.5% to 4% of the sample lies in the top ten.

These data come from a study of T cell responses to AZD1222 COVID-19 vaccine (dated by TCRdb to the early 2020s). Background on the whole study: AZD1222 recipients given second doses at about 4 weeks or at about 12 weeks were pooled, since spike-specific TCR depth and breadth were not found to differ between the two schedules. TCR sequencing covered more than 230 trial participants: 207 given two doses of AZD1222 and about 26 given two doses of MenACWY control vaccine. Trial participants were enrolled by age into subgroups of 18-55, 56-69 and 70-plus years, and around 150, 29 and 61 TCR-sequenced participants, respectively, were included in these subgroups.

Study-level results and caveats: CD4 TCRs associated with the vaccine covered the entire spike protein, and the dominant responses were in regions 160-218 and 743-854. Only six AZD1222 recipients were SARS-CoV-2 seropositive at baseline, limiting conclusions about previously exposed vaccinees. Spike-specific TCR breadth and depth rose significantly after two AZD1222 doses compared with day 0 and with MenACWY recipients. No day 14 peak-response samples were available, so repertoires were characterized only after the peak T cell response. Most participants were white British and females outnumbered males, and the authors suggested that clonal diversity may have been underestimated. Reportedly, close to half of the unique spike-specific TCRs recognized epitopes lying outside the regions that are mutated in the B.1.351 and B.1.1.7 variants. In the small 56-69-year group, the increase in depth fell short of significance, most likely because of low power.

Taken from the germline V gene, the CDR1 and CDR2 loops are SGHAT and FQNNGV. The germline ends are 17 bases apart after V is trimmed by 6 bases and J by 0 bases. The CDR3 has 16 amino acids, counting the end cysteine and phenylalanine. Of all the DNA, just the CDR3 is kept, 48 bases in frame from base 1. The sample here was peripheral blood, taken on day 0 of AZD1222 vaccination. The clonotype originates from an adult in good health. This chain is built from TRBV11-2 and TRBJ1-1; tentative D gene TRBD1, with 5 bases matching. The base sequence is TGTGCCAGCAGTCCAGGAGGGGCGGTGATGAACACTGAAGCTTTCTTT. Translated, this gives CASSPGGAVMNTEAFF.